This TCR beta chain was recovered during a study of T cells after yellow fever vaccination. Background on the study: For low cell numbers, libraries were made with SMART-Seq v4 Ultra Low Input. Study outcomes and limitations: Across the CD4 and CD8 compartments, a small share of clonotypes was present in both.

Each CDR3 protein is one row after TCRdb ran MiXCR on the 5' RACE reads. The table records approximately 550,000 distinct CDR3 sequences, around an eighth of them present only once. A remark on this clonotype: The antigen is not known.

The V end was cut by 4 bases, the J end by 4 bases, with 17 bases between. The CDR3 extends over 15 amino acids. Germline CDR1 reads SGHTA; CDR2 reads FQGNSA. The input for sequencing was PBMCs, taken on the day of the yellow fever booster vaccination. The chain carries TRBV7-2 and TRBJ2-7, with a possible D match to TRBD2 (5 bases). This receptor was obtained from a man aged 30-40 years who received the YFV17D yellow fever vaccine. CDR3 region: CASSCSSGSSYEQYF. CDR3 DNA sequence: TGTGCCAGCAGCTGTTCAAGTGGGAGTAGTTACGAGCAGTACTTC.